This T cell receptor beta chain came from a study of blood T cell repertoires in COVID-19. Study-wide context: PBMCs, B-cell-depleted T cells, or T cells were the source of the cDNA or gDNA that made up the material.

Participant-reported clinical history was the basis for cohort assignment. Original processing notes: Reference gene primer amplification gave nucleated cell count estimates. Sequencing used immunoSEQ multiplex PCR; TCRdb keeps in-frame clones, though not all of them. V and J calls and clone size come straight from that table; D and trimming were deduced from the DNA. The sample contains 350,000 or so clones, 70% to 90% of which appear only once. The CDR3 sequence is 15 residues long. Germline lookup yields CDR1 KGHSH and CDR2 LQKENI. The V gene lost 6 bases and the J gene lost 4 bases, with 16 bases spanning the gap.

The chain links TRBV18 to TRBJ2-1; possibly TRBD2 for D (6 bases). Sequencing used PBMCs or T cells enriched from blood (not recorded which). The sequence derives from a woman aged 40-49 years with acute COVID-19. The CDR3 loop reads CASSLQGGRYNEQFF. For the CDR3, the DNA is TGTGCCAGCTCTCTCCAGGGAGGACGGTACAATGAGCAGTTCTTC.